This TCR beta chain was recovered during a study of blood T cells in healthy people across ages. Broader study findings: Whereas aged donors had fewer naive CD4+ cells, long-lived donors had more of them and higher diversity.

Per the germline V gene, CDR1 is MNHNS and CDR2 is SASEGT. CDR3 length: 15 residues. V was pared by 3 bases and J by 0 bases, with 1 base of the junction left unmatched. As for this clonotype: Its specificity is not known.

Alongside a J-beta primer mix, a sample-barcoded 5' primer served in a second PCR lasting about 7 to 12 cycles. TCRdb used MiXCR to reprocess the 5' RACE reads, holding one entry per CDR3 protein. The data show more than 650,000 distinct CDR3 sequences, 20% to 30% seen once. The sample was also reused in another study, on T cells of mothers and their children. This second study notes: Every mother produced more than 8 million TCR beta CDR3 reads, whereas every child provided around 3 million. Normalized overlap was always slightly, never significantly, higher in related than unrelated mother-child pairs.

The clonotype originates from a boy aged 5-17 years in good health. Source material: blood. The chain employs TRBV6-1 and TRBJ1-2, with 10 bases aligning to TRBD1. The CDR3 is CASSEDRGANYGYTF. The CDR3 DNA follows: TGTGCCAGCAGTGAGGACAGGGGGGCTAACTATGGCTACACCTTC.